The rows below give T cell receptor beta chains drawn from one sample of a study of blood T cell repertoires in COVID-19. Measured with immunoSEQ multiplex PCR; TCRdb has only the in-frame clones, and not every one. The sample shows about 59,000 clones, approximately 80% of them seen only once. Sequencing was done on a sample of peripheral blood. All receptors come from a woman at least 80 years old with acute or convalescent COVID-19. Both conserved end residues are part of each CDR3. Fields, in order: clone size, V gene, J gene, D gene, CDR3 protein, CDR3 DNA. A D gene is named only where the DNA matches it firmly. Size is stated for part of the rows, as once, few or many counts, or as a class when the clone is expanded.

-	TRBV4-1	TRBJ1-1	-	CASSQEALNTEAFF	TGCGCCAGCAGCCAAGAGGCCCTGAACACTGAAGCTTTCTTT
-	TRBV5-4	TRBJ1-6	TRBD1	CASSLGGTGQSPLHF	TGTGCCAGCAGCTTGGGGGGGACAGGGCAGTCACCCCTCCACTTT
-	TRBV7-8	TRBJ2-2	-	CASSFDSVGGELFF	TGTGCCAGCAGCTTCGATTCTGTCGGCGGGGAGCTGTTTTTT
-	TRBV7-9	TRBJ1-4	TRBD1	CASSLGQGNEKLFF	TGTGCCAGCAGCCTCGGACAGGGAAATGAAAAACTGTTTTTT
-	TRBV18	TRBJ2-2	-	CASSPRSVGQDTGELFF	TGTGCCAGCTCACCAAGGTCGGTGGGCCAGGACACCGGGGAGCTGTTTTTT
-	TRBV7-8	TRBJ2-5	TRBD1	CASSPQPATGGASQETQYF	TGTGCCAGCAGCCCACAACCCGCCACAGGGGGCGCCTCCCAAGAGACCCAGTACTTC
-	TRBV5-1	TRBJ2-1	-	CASSPALLGYNEQFF	TGCGCCAGCAGCCCCGCCCTCCTCGGCTACAATGAGCAGTTCTTC
-	TRBV7-2	TRBJ1-3	TRBD1	CASSLALRGTGGVSGNTIYF	TGTGCCAGCAGCTTAGCGCTAAGAGGGACAGGGGGCGTCTCTGGAAACACCATATATTTT
-	TRBV19	TRBJ2-1	-	CASNPRVPEGVSRSYNEQFF	TGTGCCAGTAACCCCAGGGTCCCGGAAGGGGTCTCCCGCTCCTACAATGAGCAGTTCTTC
-	TRBV27	TRBJ2-1	TRBD2	CASSLSPSGSGFFHNEQFF	TGTGCCAGCAGTTTATCACCTAGCGGGAGCGGCTTCTTCCACAATGAGCAGTTCTTC
-	TRBV7-9	TRBJ1-2	TRBD1	CASSPTGTGPYGYTF	TGTGCCAGCAGTCCTACCGGGACAGGACCTTATGGCTACACCTTC
-	TRBV19	TRBJ1-1	-	CASSTLTRGTEAFF	TGTGCCAGTAGTACGCTGACACGGGGGACTGAAGCTTTCTTT
few	TRBV18	TRBJ2-5	TRBD1	CASSRGTGQETQYF	TGTGCCAGCTCACGAGGGACAGGCCAAGAGACCCAGTACTTC
-	TRBV7-9	TRBJ2-1	TRBD2	CASSTLTGTSKTNEQFF	TGTGCCAGCAGCACTCTCACCGGGACTAGCAAAACGAATGAGCAGTTCTTC
-	TRBV29-1	TRBJ2-7	TRBD1	CSVAGQGTPLYEQYF	TGCAGCGTGGCGGGACAGGGAACCCCTCTCTACGAGCAGTACTTC
-	TRBV3-1/TRBV3-2	TRBJ2-7	TRBD1	CASTRTGSYEQYF	TGTGCCAGCACCCGGACAGGCTCCTACGAGCAGTACTTC
-	TRBV2	TRBJ2-1	TRBD1	CASSVRQGNEQFF	TGTGCCAGCAGTGTTCGACAGGGGAATGAGCAGTTCTTC
few	TRBV6-1	TRBJ1-2	TRBD1	CASSEGGTGVYGYTF	TGTGCCAGCAGTGAAGGGGGGACAGGGGTCTATGGCTACACCTTC
once	TRBV5-1	TRBJ1-2	-	CASSDPAGSNYGYTF	TGCGCCAGCAGCGATCCGGCAGGGTCTAACTATGGCTACACCTTC
-	TRBV6-5	TRBJ1-6	-	CASSPSPNSPLHF	TGTGCCAGCAGTCCTAGCCCTAATTCACCCCTCCACTTT
-	TRBV5-1	TRBJ2-3	-	CASRLGGGDTDTQYF	TGCGCCAGTCGCTTGGGTGGCGGGGACACAGATACGCAGTATTTT
few	TRBV19	TRBJ2-5	-	CASSRRAQETQYF	TGTGCCAGTAGTAGGCGGGCCCAAGAGACCCAGTACTTC
-	TRBV6-5	TRBJ1-1	TRBD1	CASSPPGQGVEAFF	TGTGCCAGCAGCCCCCCGGGACAGGGGGTTGAAGCTTTCTTT
-	TRBV5-4	TRBJ2-7	TRBD2	CASSLEGGAGGLDEQYF	TGTGCCAGCAGCTTGGAAGGAGGAGCGGGAGGTCTGGACGAGCAGTACTTC
-	TRBV5-1	TRBJ2-3	-	CASSLDQASTDTQYF	TGCGCCAGCAGCTTGGATCAGGCTAGCACAGATACGCAGTATTTT
-	TRBV5-1	TRBJ2-2	TRBD1	CASSSTGAGGELFF	TGCGCCAGCAGCTCGACAGGGGCCGGCGGGGAGCTGTTTTTT
-	TRBV4-2	TRBJ2-7	TRBD2	CASSQDGPQTSGRNEQYF	TGTGCCAGCAGCCAAGATGGGCCCCAAACTAGCGGGAGAAACGAGCAGTACTTC
-	TRBV3-1/TRBV3-2	TRBJ2-7	TRBD1	CASSPPGQGREQYF	TGTGCCAGCAGCCCGCCGGGACAGGGGCGCGAGCAGTACTTC
-	TRBV6-5	TRBJ1-3	-	CAIFQSGSGNTIYF	TGTGCCATCTTCCAAAGCGGCTCTGGAAACACCATATATTTT
-	TRBV5-1	TRBJ1-2	TRBD1	CASSLAGGTYGYTF	TGCGCCAGCAGCTTGGCAGGGGGAACGTATGGCTACACCTTC
-	TRBV19	TRBJ2-1	-	CASTGQNYNEQFF	TGTGCCAGTACTGGACAGAACTACAATGAGCAGTTCTTC
-	TRBV11-2	TRBJ1-2	-	CASSFLRADNYGYTF	TGTGCCAGCAGCTTTCTTCGAGCGGACAACTATGGCTACACCTTC
-	TRBV6-5	TRBJ1-3	TRBD1	CASSYQTGVKGNTIYF	TGTGCCAGCAGTTACCAGACAGGGGTGAAAGGAAACACCATATATTTT
-	TRBV7-9	TRBJ2-1	TRBD2	CASSLLAGAGKNEQFF	TGTGCCAGCAGCCTACTAGCGGGAGCCGGGAAGAATGAGCAGTTCTTC
-	TRBV19	TRBJ2-5	-	CASSMLRSETQYF	TGTGCCAGTAGTATGTTGAGGAGTGAGACCCAGTACTTC
-	TRBV27	TRBJ2-1	-	CASTPGVEQFF	TGTGCCAGCACCCCAGGGGTAGAGCAGTTCTTC
once	TRBV2	TRBJ2-1	TRBD2	CASSGLTGTSGTNEQFF	TGTGCCAGCAGTGGCCTTACCGGGACTAGCGGGACCAATGAGCAGTTCTTC
-	TRBV3-1/TRBV3-2	TRBJ2-5	TRBD2	CASSRPTGGGGETQYF	TGTGCCAGCAGCCGTCCCACGGGCGGGGGAGGAGAGACCCAGTACTTC
-	TRBV5-1	TRBJ2-7	TRBD2	CASSFQPTSGRDEQYF	TGCGCCAGCAGCTTTCAACCTACTAGCGGGAGGGACGAGCAGTACTTC
-	TRBV12-3/TRBV12-4	TRBJ1-1	-	CASSPTGYTEAFF	TGTGCCAGCAGTCCGACAGGATACACTGAAGCTTTCTTT
few	TRBV6-5	TRBJ1-4	-	CASSYSGGMNEKLFF	TGTGCCAGCAGTTACTCAGGAGGGATGAACGAAAAACTGTTTTTT
few	TRBV13	TRBJ1-2	TRBD1	CASSLLGRQGASYGYTF	TGTGCCAGCAGCTTATTGGGCCGACAGGGGGCGAGCTATGGCTACACCTTC
medium-sized	TRBV11-3	TRBJ2-3	-	CASSLELDSARSSTDTQYF	TGTGCCAGCAGCCTTGAACTTGACAGTGCGAGGTCTAGCACAGATACGCAGTATTTT
-	TRBV3-1/TRBV3-2	TRBJ2-4	-	CASSQGQGGTKNIQYF	TGTGCCAGCAGCCAAGGGCAGGGGGGTACCAAAAACATTCAGTACTTC
-	TRBV19	TRBJ1-6	-	CASSIDEDSPLHF	TGTGCCAGTAGTATAGATGAGGATTCACCCCTCCACTTT
-	TRBV30	TRBJ1-2	-	CAWSVGGGGGYTF	TGTGCCTGGAGTGTAGGAGGGGGGGGAGGCTACACCTTC
-	TRBV7-3	TRBJ2-2	-	CASSLNRGRTGELFF	TGTGCCAGCAGCTTGAACAGAGGGAGGACCGGGGAGCTGTTTTTT
-	TRBV3-1/TRBV3-2	TRBJ1-5	-	CASSPDNSNQPQHF	TGTGCCAGCAGCCCGGACAATAGCAATCAGCCCCAGCATTTT
-	TRBV19	TRBJ2-3	-	CASSRQQGRGTDTQYF	TGTGCCAGTAGTCGTCAACAGGGTAGAGGCACAGATACGCAGTATTTT
-	TRBV5-1	TRBJ1-1	-	CASSPDAKSGAFF	TGCGCCAGCAGCCCCGACGCGAAATCCGGGGCTTTCTTT
-	TRBV20-1	TRBJ1-5	-	CSASPLNQPQHF	TGCAGTGCTAGTCCCTTAAATCAGCCCCAGCATTTT
-	TRBV2	TRBJ1-1	TRBD1	CASRTGAENTEAFF	TGTGCCAGCAGAACAGGGGCCGAGAACACTGAAGCTTTCTTT
-	TRBV27	TRBJ1-6	TRBD1	CASSMTGRNSPLHF	TGTGCCAGCAGCATGACAGGGAGGAATTCACCCCTCCACTTT
-	TRBV7-2	TRBJ1-2	TRBD1	CASSKSGQVGDGYTF	TGTGCCAGCAGCAAAAGCGGACAGGTCGGAGATGGCTACACCTTC
-	TRBV6-5	TRBJ1-5	TRBD1	CASSLYPGQSNQPQHF	TGTGCCAGCAGTTTATATCCGGGACAGTCCAATCAGCCCCAGCATTTT
-	TRBV19	TRBJ1-1	-	CASSIKLGGGNTEAFF	TGTGCCAGTAGTATAAAGCTAGGGGGTGGTAACACTGAAGCTTTCTTT
-	TRBV14	TRBJ1-2	TRBD1	CASSQGQGRSYGYTF	TGTGCCAGCAGCCAAGGACAGGGGCGCTCCTATGGCTACACCTTC